The 21 T cell receptor beta chains in this list originate from one sample, sequenced in a study of cytomegalovirus exposure and HLA in healthy donors. TCRdb's copy holds only in-frame clones and misses some; the assay was immunoSEQ multiplex PCR. The sample consists of 52,000 or so clones, 85% to 90% of them appearing once. Material for sequencing was PBMCs. The receptors here all came from a young woman in good health and CMV-seronegative.

The CDR3 sequence: CASNSAGVPSTDTQYF. The CDR3 bases are TGCGCCAGCAATTCCGCAGGGGTTCCCTCCACAGATACGCAGTATTTT. The chain recombines TRBV5-1 with TRBJ2-3, with D maybe TRBD1 (6 bases). This CDR3 has 16 amino acids. Trimming stripped 6 bases from V and 2 bases from J, with 19 bases between. The V gene's germline CDR1 is SGHRS and CDR2 YFSETQ.

The genes are TRBV10-1 and TRBJ2-3; TRBD2 matches 10 bases. The CDR3 extends over 16 amino acids. V was clipped by 1 base and J by 5 bases; unmatched bases: 6. The germline CDR1 and CDR2 sequences are WNHNN and SYGVQD (reference sequence). As DNA, the CDR3 is TGCGCCAGCAGTGAGTTAAGCGGGGGGGCCGAAGATACGCAGTATTTT. Encoded protein: CASSELSGGAEDTQYF.

About this clone: This sample also contains other DNA sequences that code for the same CDR3. The chain couples TRBV5-1 to TRBJ2-3; 8 bases align to TRBD2. This CDR3 is built from 14 residues. CDR1 SGHRS and CDR2 YFSETQ come from the germline V gene. With 2 bases clipped from V and 3 bases from J, the junction kept 2 bases outside the gene matches. The CDR3 sequence: CASSFGGRTDTQYF. The CDR3 DNA follows: TGCGCCAGCAGCTTTGGCGGGAGGACAGATACGCAGTATTTT.

The rearrangement joins TRBV5-6 to TRBJ2-7; D call uncertain. Germline V CDR1 and CDR2: SGHDT, YYEEEE. The CDR3 length is 13 residues. Trimming removed 1 base from V and 4 bases from J, with 9 bases in between. CDR3 in DNA: TGTGCCAGCAGCTTGTCAGGATTGTACGAGCAGTACTTC. Its protein product is CASSLSGLYEQYF. The full variable domain, in which reference TRBV5-6 and TRBJ2-7 provide the parts outside the CDR3, is DAGVTQSPTHLIKTRGQQVTLRCSPKSGHDTVSWYQQALGQGPQFIFQYYEEEERQRGNFPDRFSGHQFPNYSSELNVNALLLGDSALYLCASSLSGLYEQYFGPGTRLTVT.

The chain has TRBV27 and TRBJ1-1; D not certain. Between the trimmed V and J ends, which lost 3 bases and 3 bases, there was a span of 8 bases. The CDR3 is 13 residues long. From germline, CDR1 is MNHEY and CDR2 SMNVEV (reference sequence). In DNA form, the CDR3 reads TGTGCCAGCAGTTTCTCCCTCTACACTGAAGCTTTCTTT. Protein product: CASSFSLYTEAFF.

The chain is built from TRBV18 and TRBJ2-1, with 9 bases lining up with TRBD1. The CDR3 is made up of 18 amino acids. CDR1 and CDR2 (germline): KGHSH, LQKENI. The V gene end was trimmed by 6 bases and the J gene end by 6 bases; junction bases not matched to a gene: 18. In nucleotides, the CDR3 is TGTGCCAGCTCCCACGACGGGACAGGGAGGATAAAGGCCAATGAGCAGTTCTTC. Residues: CASSHDGTGRIKANEQFF. Full variable domain (outside the CDR3, taken from reference TRBV18 and TRBJ2-1): NAGVMQNPRHLVRRRGQEARLRCSPMKGHSHVYWYRQLPEEGLKFMVYLQKENIIDESGMPKERFSAEFPKEGPSILRIQQVVRGDSAAYFCASSHDGTGRIKANEQFFGPGTRLTVL.

The chain carries TRBV11-2 and TRBJ2-3, with TRBD2 identical over 14 bases. The V and J ends lost 5 bases and 10 bases, in that order; junction bases with no gene match: 11. The CDR3 length is 16 residues. Germline values: CDR1 SGHAT, CDR2 FQNNGV. Here the CDR3 reads CASSPPATSGGAAQYF. The CDR3 nucleotides are TGTGCCAGCAGCCCTCCCGCGACTAGCGGGGGGGCTGCGCAGTATTTT.

The rearrangement links TRBV2 to TRBJ1-2, with D tentatively TRBD1 (6 bases). Per the germline V gene, CDR1 is SNHLY and CDR2 is FYNNEI. There are 15 residues in the CDR3. The V end was cut by 7 bases, the J end by 0 bases, with 15 bases between. The CDR3 loop is CASNRQETTNYGYTF. The CDR3 DNA reads TGTGCCAGCAACCGACAGGAGACCACTAACTATGGCTACACCTTC.

The rearrangement links TRBV6-5 to TRBJ2-1; TRBD1 agrees at 10 bases. The CDR3 runs 14 residues. Germline V CDR1 and CDR2: MNHEY, SVGAGI. The V gene end was trimmed by 5 bases and the J gene end by 6 bases; junction bases not matched to a gene: 4. CDR3 protein: CASSRTGGPNEQFF. In DNA form, the CDR3 reads TGTGCCAGCAGTCGGACAGGGGGGCCCAATGAGCAGTTCTTC.

The rearrangement uses TRBV7-3 and TRBJ2-3, with 8 bases identical to TRBD2. Germline values: CDR1 SGHTA, CDR2 FQGTGA. Losses at the gene ends were 2 bases for V and 8 bases for J; bases not matched to a gene: 9. The CDR3 is 15 residues long. In nucleotides, the CDR3 is TGTGCCAGCAGCTTAGACCGGGGGGGCTCGAGTACGCAGTATTTT. Its translation: CASSLDRGGSSTQYF.

The chain joins TRBV18 to TRBJ2-5, with D perhaps matching TRBD2 (5 bases). V lost 3 bases and J lost 2, with 10 bases in between. CDR3 length equals 14 residues. The V gene's germline CDR1 is KGHSH and CDR2 LQKENI. The CDR3 loop reads CASSPREPQETQYF. The CDR3 DNA reads TGTGCCAGCTCACCCCGGGAACCACAAGAGACCCAGTACTTC. Together with reference TRBV18 and TRBJ2-5, the CDR3 gives the full variable domain: NAGVMQNPRHLVRRRGQEARLRCSPMKGHSHVYWYRQLPEEGLKFMVYLQKENIIDESGMPKERFSAEFPKEGPSILRIQQVVRGDSAAYFCASSPREPQETQYFGPGTRLLVL.

The chain is built from TRBV6-6 and TRBJ1-4, with TRBD1 matching 7 bases. In germline, CDR1 is MNHNY, CDR2 SVGAGI (reference sequence). The CDR3 is 14 amino acids. V lost 5 bases, J lost 5 bases, and 5 bases stayed unmatched. CDR3 in amino acids: CASSPQGWNEKLFF. The CDR3 DNA follows: TGTGCCAGCAGTCCACAGGGGTGGAATGAAAAACTGTTTTTT.

The chain employs TRBV19 and TRBJ1-5; TRBD1 matches at 7 bases. The CDR3 sequence is 18 residues long. After removal of 5 bases from V and 0 bases from J, the junction contained 13 bases not matched to a gene. Germline CDR1 LNHDA, CDR2 SQIVND (reference sequence). In nucleotides, the CDR3 is TGTGCCAGTAGTTCAGGGGGGTCAGCCGATTATAGCAATCAGCCCCAGCATTTT. Translated, it gives CASSSGGSADYSNQPQHF. The full variable domain, its missing parts supplied by reference TRBV19 and TRBJ1-5, is DGGITQSPKYLFRKEGQNVTLSCEQNLNHDAMYWYRQDPGQGLRLIYYSQIVNDFQKGDIAEGYSVSREKKESFPLTVTSAQKNPTAFYLCASSSGGSADYSNQPQHFGDGTRLSIL.

This clone was detected only a few times. This chain connects TRBV30 to TRBJ2-7; 7 bases fit TRBD1. The germline V gene encodes CDR1 GTSNPN and CDR2 SVGIG (reference sequence). The CDR3 spans 14 residues. With V trimmed by 3 bases and J by 3 bases, 8 bases remained unmatched. CDR3: CAWSKQGFGYEQYF. In nucleotides, the CDR3 is TGTGCCTGGAGCAAACAGGGGTTCGGCTACGAGCAGTACTTC.

The V gene is TRBV6-6, the J gene TRBJ1-2; no firm D call. Germline loops: CDR1 MNHNY, CDR2 SVGAGI (reference sequence). V lost 6 bases to trimming and J lost 0 bases, with 17 bases between them. The CDR3 extends over 16 amino acids. The CDR3 DNA follows: TGTGCCAGCAGCCCCCCGCGTCAAGCTTCTAACTATGGCTACACCTTC. Translating gives CASSPPRQASNYGYTF.

The chain employs TRBV30 and TRBJ1-2; 7 bases align to TRBD1. Germline lookup yields CDR1 GTSNPN and CDR2 SVGIG (reference sequence). V gave up 3 bases and J gave up 4 bases; unmatched junction bases: 5. This CDR3 spans 13 amino acids. The chain's CDR3 is CAWRGQGGYGYTF. The CDR3 DNA sequence: TGTGCCTGGAGGGGTCAGGGGGGCTATGGCTACACCTTC.

V is TRBV5-4 and J is TRBJ2-1; D may be TRBD2 (5 bases). With 4 bases removed from V and 2 bases from J, the gap between germline ends came to 16 bases. The germline V gene encodes CDR1 SGHNT and CDR2 YYREEE (reference sequence). CDR3 size: 16 residues. The CDR3 loop reads CASSPSLIGTYNEQFF. CDR3 DNA sequence: TGTGCCAGCAGCCCTAGCCTTATAGGGACCTACAATGAGCAGTTCTTC.

The CDR3 sequence: CASNTPQGAVEGYTF. CDR3 nucleotides: TGTGCCAGCAACACCCCCCAGGGGGCAGTGGAAGGCTACACCTTC. The chain links TRBV6-1 to TRBJ1-2; 8 nucleotides match TRBD1. This CDR3 comprises 15 residues. V lost 7 bases to trimming and J lost 8 bases; unmatched junction nucleotides: 15. Germline V gene sequence: CDR1 MNHNS, CDR2 SASEGT.

V and J are TRBV19 and TRBJ1-2; D remains ambiguous. The germline V gene encodes CDR1 LNHDA and CDR2 SQIVND (reference sequence). Trimming left V 6 bases short and J 7 bases short, with 12 bases between. The CDR3 totals 12 residues. The CDR3 loop is CASRRPGVGYTF. The CDR3 coding sequence is TGTGCCAGTAGACGCCCGGGAGTTGGCTACACCTTC.

The chain has TRBV29-1 and TRBJ1-1, with 7 bases identical to TRBD1. Looked up from germline, CDR1 is SQVTM and CDR2 is ANQGSEA. CDR3 length: 11 amino acids. J lost 5 bases, V lost 6 bases, and 3 bases had no gene match. The CDR3 reads CSVPGGTEAFF. CDR3 DNA sequence: TGCAGCGTCCCAGGGGGGACTGAAGCTTTCTTT.

This clone came up once. In the same sample, other DNA sequences code for this CDR3. V and J are TRBV5-1 and TRBJ1-1, with 7 bases identical to TRBD1. The V segment lost 0 bases and the J segment 0 bases; nucleotides outside the gene matches: 5. Germline V gene lookup returns CDR1 SGHRS and CDR2 YFSETQ. This CDR3 comprises 16 residues. The DNA of the CDR3 is TGCGCCAGCAGCTTGGGAGGGGGCCGGGTGAACACTGAAGCTTTCTTT. Translating it yields CASSLGGGRVNTEAFF. The full variable domain, its missing parts supplied by reference TRBV5-1 and TRBJ1-1, is KAGVTQTPRYLIKTRGQQVTLSCSPISGHRSVSWYQQTPGQGLQFLFEYFSETQRNKGNFPGRFSGRQFSNSRSEMNVSTLELGDSALYLCASSLGGGRVNTEAFFGQGTRLTVV.